This entry lists 9 T cell receptor beta chains sequenced from one sample in a study of response to subunit inactivated influenza vaccine. Via MiXCR, TCRdb re-called the RT-PCR reads, giving one row per CDR3 protein. The top ten clones hold about a tenth of a sample with around 200,000 distinct CDR3 sequences, 9.2% of them seen once. Sequences were derived from non-naive T cells sorted from PBMCs, sampled on the day of vaccination. The origin of the receptors is a man in his forties or fifties who received an inactivated influenza vaccine.

This clonotype was counted between two and nine times. The chain links TRBV5-6 to TRBJ2-5; a weak D match, TRBD1 (5 bases). Trimming removed 4 bases from V and 2 bases from J, with 21 bases in between. Germline V CDR1 and CDR2: SGHDT, YYEEEE. The CDR3 runs to 17 residues. DNA of the CDR3: TGTGCCAGCAGCCCTCTGGGGATTCTCCAGGGACAAGAGACCCAGTACTTC. Translated, it gives CASSPLGILQGQETQYF.

V and J are TRBV7-2 and TRBJ2-5; possible D gene TRBD2, 7 bases. Trimming cost V 2 bases and J 5 bases, with 18 bases left between them. The germline V gene has CDR1 SGHTA and CDR2 FQGNSA. The CDR3 spans 16 residues. Written as DNA, the CDR3 is TGTGCCAGCAGCTTAAGGTTCCGGGGGGCGCCTGAGACCCAGTACTTC. Protein: CASSLRFRGAPETQYF.

To note about this clonotype: A read error may be the cause here, since a much bigger clone is one base away. The chain couples TRBV7-2 to TRBJ1-2; D is unresolved. CDR1 and CDR2 from the germline V gene are SGHTA and FQGNSA. The CDR3 totals 14 residues. DNA for the CDR3: TGTGCCAGCAGCTTAAGTCAGCCTTACTATGGCTACGCCTTC. This translates into CASSLSQPYYGYAF.

This clonotype was recorded a few times. The CDR3 reads CASSLAGGGGETQYF. DNA for the CDR3: TGTGCCAGCAGTTTGGCGGGTGGAGGGGGGGAGACCCAGTACTTC. The chain uses TRBV12-3 or TRBV12-4 and TRBJ2-5; possibly TRBD1 or TRBD2 for D (6 bases each). The CDR3 is made up of 15 amino acids. V lost 3 bases and J 5 bases, leaving 16 bases between the germline ends.

The CDR3 nucleotides are TGCAGTGCTCATTCCTCCCTCCCGGGAGAACACGAGCAGTACTTC. Its translation: CSAHSSLPGEHEQYF. The chain recombines TRBV20-1 with TRBJ2-7; possibly TRBD2 for D (6 bases). This CDR3 spans 15 amino acids. Germline V gene data show CDR1 as DFQATT and CDR2 as SNEGSKA (reference sequence). The ends were cut back, 5 bases at V and 5 bases at J, with 22 bases in the middle.

The chain is built from TRBV28 and TRBJ1-4; no clear D. There are 12 residues in the CDR3. In germline, CDR1 is MDHEN, CDR2 SYDVKM. V was pared by 6 bases and J by 8 bases, with 10 bases between. CDR3 in DNA: TGTGCCAGCAGCCCGTACGAAGAAAAACTGTTTTTT. Protein sequence: CASSPYEEKLFF.

The table lists this clonotype with many counts. V gene TRBV6-6 combines with J gene TRBJ2-1; maybe TRBD2 (5 bases). The CDR3 has 13 amino acids. Trimming removed 2 bases at V and 8 bases at J, with 10 bases between. Germline V gene data show CDR1 as MNHNY and CDR2 as SVGAGI (reference sequence). CDR3 coding DNA: TGTGCCAGCAGTTACCGGGGAATGGATGAGCAGTTCTTC. It is translated as CASSYRGMDEQFF.

The chain employs TRBV7-9 and TRBJ1-2; tentatively, D is TRBD1 (6 bases). Germline CDR1 is SEHNR and CDR2 is FQNEAQ (reference sequence). The CDR3 sequence is 15 residues long. V lost 4 bases, J lost 5 bases, and 17 bases lay in between. The CDR3 region is CASSSRRSGAYGYTF. CDR3 sequence (DNA): TGTGCCAGCAGCTCCCGCCGGTCAGGGGCGTATGGCTACACCTTC.

The sample holds a few counts of this clonotype. The V gene is TRBV7-8, the J gene TRBJ1-5; D remains ambiguous. Germline CDR1 is SGHVS and CDR2 is FQNEAQ. With 4 bases removed from V and 4 bases from J, the gap between germline ends came to 8 bases. This CDR3 spans 13 amino acids. Written as DNA, the CDR3 is TGTGCCAGCAGCTCATTCGAGAATCAGCCCCAGCATTTT. Translating gives CASSSFENQPQHF.